Each of the 25 T cell receptor beta chains below was sequenced from the same sample in a study of cytomegalovirus exposure and HLA in healthy donors. In the PCR, 60 Vbeta and 13 Jbeta primers were used. TCRdb's copy holds only in-frame clones and misses some; the assay was immunoSEQ multiplex PCR. The sample holds roughly 190,000 clones, 74% seen once. Sequences were obtained from PBMCs. These receptors originate from a woman under 40 in good health and CMV-seropositive.

This sequence joins TRBV19 and TRBJ2-7; D ambiguous. V lost 4 bases, J lost 2 bases, and 18 bases lay in between. This CDR3 is built from 16 residues. CDR1 LNHDA and CDR2 SQIVND come from the germline V gene (reference sequence). CDR3 DNA sequence: TGTGCCAGTAGTAGATCCTTTAGAAGCGATCCCTACGAGCAGTACTTC. It is translated as CASSRSFRSDPYEQYF.

V is TRBV2 and J is TRBJ1-5; no definite D call. Trimming pared 2 bases from V and 0 bases from J, leaving 20 bases between. Germline V gives CDR1 SNHLY, CDR2 FYNNEI. The CDR3 is 19 amino acids. CDR3 in DNA: TGTGCCAGCAGTGAAAGGCCTTTGAGGGAAGACGGTAGCAATCAGCCCCAGCATTTT. This encodes CASSERPLREDGSNQPQHF.

J is TRBJ2-2 and V is TRBV28, with 10 positions matching TRBD2. The CDR3 sequence is 16 residues long. Germline loops: CDR1 MDHEN, CDR2 SYDVKM. The trim removed 2 bases at V and 4 bases at J, leaving 4 bases unmatched. CDR3 sequence: CASSLVAGGSTGELFF. The CDR3 coding sequence is TGTGCCAGCAGTTTAGTAGCGGGAGGTTCCACCGGGGAGCTGTTTTTT.

The genes are TRBV6-5 and TRBJ1-4; D perhaps matches TRBD1 (6 bases). The CDR3 sequence is 12 residues long. The V end lost 8 bases, the J end lost 5 bases, and 9 bases lay between the germline ends. The V gene's germline CDR1 is MNHEY and CDR2 SVGAGI. The CDR3, as DNA: TGTGCCAGCGGACAGTCAAATGAAAAACTGTTTTTT. Protein product: CASGQSNEKLFF.

In its sample, this clone was seen a few times. V usage is TRBV18 and J usage is TRBJ1-1; no reliable D call. CDR3 length: 14 residues. Germline V lookup: CDR1 KGHSH, CDR2 LQKENI. Trimming shortened V by 8 bases and J by 1 base, and 14 bases separated the two germline ends. CDR3 in DNA: TGTGCCAGCACCCGAAAAGTACAGAACACTGAAGCTTTCTTT. As protein: CASTRKVQNTEAFF.

This clone was seen once. This rearrangement joins TRBV6-6 to TRBJ2-7; 7 bases agree with TRBD1. The junction had 7 bases not matched to a gene; V was cut back by 5 bases and J by 3 bases. Germline loops: CDR1 MNHNY, CDR2 SVGAGI (reference sequence). The CDR3 has 14 residues. CDR3 nucleotide sequence: TGTGCCAGCAGTATCACAGGGGCCCTCTACGAGCAGTACTTC. Amino acid sequence: CASSITGALYEQYF.

Details on this clone: The junction shows a germline mismatch at one end, possibly a read error. The chain is built from TRBV7-9 and TRBJ2-7, with 14 bases identical to TRBD2. The CDR3 extends over 18 amino acids. CDR1 is SEHNR and CDR2 is FQNEAQ in the germline V gene (reference sequence). The CDR3 here is CSSSPPPGLAGVTYEQYF. For the CDR3, the DNA is TGTTCCAGCAGCCCCCCCCCGGGACTAGCGGGAGTAACCTACGAGCAGTACTTC. Supplemented by reference TRBV7-9 and TRBJ2-7, the full variable domain reads DTGVSQNPRHKITKRGQNVTFRCDPISEHNRLYWYRQTLGQGPEFLTYFQNEAQLEKSRLLSDRFSAERPKGSFSTLEIQRTEQGDSAMYLCSSSPPPGLAGVTYEQYFGPGTRLTVT.

CDR3 DNA: TGTGCCAGCAGTTTGTGGACAGGGAGCTCCTACGAGCAGTACTTC. This encodes CASSLWTGSSYEQYF. The rearrangement joins TRBV27 to TRBJ2-7, with TRBD1 identical over 8 bases. Germline V gives CDR1 MNHEY, CDR2 SMNVEV (reference sequence). With V trimmed by 3 bases and J by 0 bases, 4 bases remained unmatched. The CDR3 covers 15 residues.

The CDR3 sequence is CASSKAGDGNTIYF. Written as DNA, the CDR3 is TGTGCCAGTAGTAAGGCGGGTGACGGAAACACCATATATTTT. V usage is TRBV19 and J usage is TRBJ1-3; no clear D gene. Germline CDR1 LNHDA, CDR2 SQIVND (reference sequence). The V end lost 4 bases, the J end lost 4 bases, and 11 bases lay between the germline ends. The CDR3 extends over 14 amino acids.

This clone was recorded a few times. The V call is TRBV5-8, the J call TRBJ2-7; the match to TRBD1 covers 8 bases. Germline V gene data show CDR1 as SGHTS and CDR2 as YDEGEE. J was trimmed by 3 bases and V by 0 bases; bases with no gene match: 5. This CDR3 is 15 amino acids long. The CDR3 region is CASSLGQGALYEQYF. Written as DNA, the CDR3 is TGTGCCAGCAGCTTGGGGCAGGGGGCACTCTACGAGCAGTACTTC.

The chain employs TRBV6-4 and TRBJ1-1; 8 positions agree with TRBD1. V gave up 6 bases and J gave up 1 base; unmatched junction bases: 7. Germline assignment: CDR1 MRHNA and CDR2 SNTAGT. This CDR3 region has 15 residues. The CDR3 DNA is TGTGCCAGCAGGGACAGGGAGGGGTGGAACACTGAAGCTTTCTTT. This encodes CASRDREGWNTEAFF.

The chain's CDR3 is CASSRDRNEQFF. The CDR3 bases are TGTGCCAGCAGCCGGGACAGGAATGAGCAGTTCTTC. The chain has TRBV7-2 and TRBJ2-1; 8 positions match TRBD1. CDR1 is SGHTA and CDR2 is FQGNSA in the germline V gene. The V segment lost 5 bases and the J segment 7 bases; nucleotides outside the gene matches: 1. The CDR3 is made up of 12 amino acids.

Only a few counts were recorded for this clone. V gene TRBV28 combines with J gene TRBJ2-5, with 10 bases identical to TRBD1. The assigned J gene may be wrong: the sequence end matches TRBJ2-7 better. Germline V gene sequence: CDR1 MDHEN, CDR2 SYDVKM. The CDR3 contains 15 residues. The CDR3 region has the DNA TGTGCCAGCATTACACCAGGGACAGGGGCGTACGAGCAGTACTTC. Translated, it gives CASITPGTGAYEQYF.

The chain couples TRBV2 to TRBJ1-5; D remains unclear. Trimming cost V 9 bases and J 1 base, with 10 bases left between them. The CDR3 is 13 residues long. Germline CDR1 is SNHLY and CDR2 is FYNNEI. The CDR3 sequence is CASSLGSNQPQHF. CDR3 nucleotides: TGTGCCAGTTCACTCGGGAGCAATCAGCCCCAGCATTTT. Using reference TRBV2 and TRBJ1-5 for the parts outside the CDR3, the full variable domain is EPEVTQTPSHQVTQMGQEVILRCVPISNHLYFYWYRQILGQKVEFLVSFYNNEISEKSEIFDDQFSVERPDGSNFTLKIRSTKLEDSAMYFCASSLGSNQPQHFGDGTRLSIL.

As for this clone: Other DNA sequences of this sample code for an identical CDR3. The chain recombines TRBV5-1 with TRBJ2-7, with TRBD2 identical over 14 bases. Germline-derived CDR1 and CDR2 are SGHRS and YFSETQ. There are 15 residues in the CDR3. With 3 bases clipped from V and 6 bases from J, the junction kept 5 bases outside the gene matches. CDR3 protein: CASSSGLAGVIEQYF. The CDR3 DNA sequence: TGCGCCAGCAGCTCGGGACTAGCGGGAGTCATCGAGCAGTACTTC.

Sample share makes this clone medium-sized (0.01 to 0.1%). This chain links TRBV5-5 with TRBJ1-1; D uncertain. The CDR3 contains 14 residues. The germline CDR1 and CDR2 sequences are SGHKS and YYEKEE (reference sequence). V shed 0 bases and J shed 1 base, with 7 bases lying between them. The CDR3, as DNA: TGTGCCAGCAGCTTGGAGAACAGGAACACTGAAGCTTTCTTT. It codes for CASSLENRNTEAFF.

The rearrangement links TRBV10-3 to TRBJ2-2; D call uncertain. Looked up from germline, CDR1 is ENHRY and CDR2 is SYGVKD. There are 13 residues in the CDR3. V was clipped by 10 bases and J by 3 bases, with 12 bases between them. In DNA form, the CDR3 reads TGTGCCACCTCTAGAGCCGACACCGGGGAGCTGTTTTTT. Translation gives CATSRADTGELFF.

The chain is built from TRBV7-9 and TRBJ1-1; no definite D call. Per the germline V gene, CDR1 is SEHNR and CDR2 is FQNEAQ (reference sequence). The CDR3 is 13 residues long. Trimming removed 3 bases at V and 8 bases at J, with 13 bases between. In DNA form, the CDR3 reads TGTGCCAGCAGCTTCTCGCCCACGGGGGAAGCTTTCTTT. As protein: CASSFSPTGEAFF.

The chain employs TRBV29-1 and TRBJ1-2; D may be TRBD1 (5 bases). Germline CDR1 SQVTM, CDR2 ANQGSEA. The CDR3 is made up of 13 amino acids. Trimming took 0 bases from V and 2 from J, leaving 7 bases between them. This CDR3 reads CSVEDNRNYGYTF. CDR3 in DNA: TGCAGCGTTGAAGATAACAGGAACTATGGCTACACCTTC.

V and J are TRBV6-1 and TRBJ2-1, with 9 bases aligning to TRBD1. Per the germline V gene, CDR1 is MNHNS and CDR2 is SASEGT. After removal of 4 bases from V and 5 bases from J, the junction contained 6 bases not matched to a gene. The CDR3 sequence is 15 residues long. The CDR3 region has the DNA TGTGCCAGCAGTGGCGGGACAGGGATGAACAATGAGCAGTTCTTC. The encoded protein is CASSGGTGMNNEQFF.

The chain carries TRBV27 and TRBJ2-4; tentative D call: TRBD2 (6 bases). V shed 6 bases and J shed 0 bases, with 24 bases lying between them. There are 19 residues in the CDR3. The germline V gene has CDR1 MNHEY and CDR2 SMNVEV (reference sequence). The CDR3 sequence: CASSPRRADSAIAKNIQYF. For the CDR3, the DNA is TGTGCCAGCAGCCCGCGGAGGGCTGATTCAGCGATAGCCAAAAACATTCAGTACTTC.

The chain uses TRBV5-1 and TRBJ2-1, with 14 bases matching TRBD2. This CDR3 is built from 17 residues. V was clipped by 6 bases and J by 7 bases; unmatched bases: 12. The germline V gene encodes CDR1 SGHRS and CDR2 YFSETQ. This chain's CDR3 is CASKDGIRTSGRNEQFF. CDR3 bases: TGCGCCAGCAAGGACGGAATTAGGACTAGCGGGAGGAATGAGCAGTTCTTC.

This chain connects TRBV7-2 to TRBJ2-5; 7 bases map to TRBD2. The J call is in doubt because the DNA end fits TRBJ2-7 better. CDR3 length: 15 amino acids. Germline V gene data show CDR1 as SGHTA and CDR2 as FQGNSA. The CDR3 DNA follows: TGTGCCAGCAGCTTAGGCGGAACGGGAGGAGGCGAGCAGTACTTC. Its translation is CASSLGGTGGGEQYF.

This sequence joins TRBV19 and TRBJ2-2; a weak D match, TRBD2 (6 bases). CDR3 size: 14 residues. V lost 6 bases and J 2 bases, leaving 10 bases between the germline ends. CDR1 and CDR2 (germline): LNHDA, SQIVND (reference sequence). The CDR3 spells CASSQGLNTGELFF. The CDR3, as DNA: TGTGCCAGTAGCCAGGGACTTAACACCGGGGAGCTGTTTTTT.

V gene TRBV18 combines with J gene TRBJ1-4; D is unclear. Germline V gene data show CDR1 as KGHSH and CDR2 as LQKENI. This CDR3 spans 13 amino acids. Deletions cut 4 bases from V and 7 bases from J, with 10 bases between. Here the CDR3 DNA reads TGTGCCAGCTCACTGCAGCGGGGTGAAAAACTGTTTTTT. Translating it yields CASSLQRGEKLFF.